The 23 T cell receptor beta chains listed next were all sequenced from one sample in a study of T cell responses to AZD1222 COVID-19 vaccine. Generated by immunoSEQ multiplex PCR, the TCRdb table keeps only in-frame clones and is missing some. The table has under 100,000 clones, around 85% seen once; the top ten hold around 8%. The sample was peripheral blood, taken on day 0 of AZD1222 vaccination. The receptors come from an adult in good health.

The chain recombines TRBV5-5 with TRBJ1-5; D is perhaps TRBD1 (6 bases). CDR3 length equals 16 residues. The germline V gene encodes CDR1 SGHKS and CDR2 YYEKEE (reference sequence). Trimming removed 3 bases at V and 1 base at J, with 14 bases between. The CDR3 loop is CASSSRGQGSNQPQHF. CDR3 nucleotide sequence: TGTGCCAGCAGCTCCCGGGGCCAGGGGAGCAATCAGCCCCAGCATTTT.

The chain combines TRBV7-2 with TRBJ1-6; D not certain. Looked up from germline, CDR1 is SGHTA and CDR2 is FQGNSA. This CDR3 region has 12 residues. Trimming removed 7 bases from V and 13 bases from J, with 14 bases in between. CDR3 coding DNA: TGTGCCAGCACCCGACGCTCTGGCCCCCTCCACTTT. It codes for CASTRRSGPLHF.

The chain links TRBV7-6 to TRBJ2-2, with D tentatively TRBD1 or TRBD2 (5 bases each). Per the germline V gene, CDR1 is SGHVS and CDR2 is FNYEAQ. The V end lost 7 bases, the J end lost 6 bases, and 15 bases lay between the germline ends. The CDR3 has 14 residues. This CDR3 reads CASTTGTFPGELFF. The DNA for the CDR3 is TGTGCCAGCACCACTGGGACCTTTCCCGGGGAGCTGTTTTTT.

The J gene is TRBJ1-2, the V gene TRBV7-2; possible D gene TRBD1, 5 bases. Trimming took off 5 bases at V and 5 bases at J, with 24 bases between the two ends. Germline V CDR1 and CDR2: SGHTA, FQGNSA. This CDR3 comprises 17 residues. The CDR3 DNA reads TGTGCCAGCAGCCCCCACGGGCAGGGTACGGTATGGTATGGCTACACCTTC. Protein: CASSPHGQGTVWYGYTF.

The chain couples TRBV18 to TRBJ2-7, with unresolved D. Germline V CDR1 and CDR2: KGHSH, LQKENI. This CDR3 has 12 residues. Trimming took off 0 bases at V and 2 bases at J, with 2 bases between the two ends. CDR3 sequence (DNA): TGTGCCAGCTCACCACCAACCTACGAGCAGTACTTC. Translated, it gives CASSPPTYEQYF.

This chain links TRBV27 with TRBJ2-2; 7 bases align to TRBD1. CDR3 length: 15 amino acids. J gave up 1 base and V 3 bases, and 2 bases lay outside the gene matches. The V gene's germline CDR1 is MNHEY and CDR2 SMNVEV (reference sequence). The CDR3 nucleotides are TGTGCCAGCAGTTTGGGGGACAGGAACACCGGGGAGCTGTTTTTT. Amino acids: CASSLGDRNTGELFF.

This clone was seen just once. V usage is TRBV7-2 and J usage is TRBJ2-1; 7 nucleotides align to TRBD2. The junction had 8 bases not matched to a gene; V was cut back by 5 bases and J by 4 bases. Germline CDR1 and CDR2: SGHTA and FQGNSA. The CDR3 totals 15 residues. The DNA of the CDR3 is TGTGCCAGCAGCCCCCATCCGCGGGAGTACAATGAGCAGTTCTTC. Translated, it gives CASSPHPREYNEQFF.

The genes are TRBV11-3 and TRBJ1-5, with 7 bases lining up with TRBD1. The J segment lost 7 bases and the V segment lost 4 bases, leaving 10 bases of the junction unmatched. The CDR3 consists of 15 residues. Per the germline V gene, CDR1 is SGHNT and CDR2 is YENEEA. The CDR3 DNA follows: TGTGCCAGCAGCTCCAACAGGGGTCGCGGGCAGCCCCAGCATTTT. Translating gives CASSSNRGRGQPQHF. Supplemented by reference TRBV11-3 and TRBJ1-5, the full variable domain reads EAGVVQSPRYKIIEKKQPVAFWCNPISGHNTLYWYLQNLGQGPELLIRYENEEAVDDSQLPKDRFSAERLKGVDSTLKIQPAELGDSAVYLCASSSNRGRGQPQHFGDGTRLSIL.

This rearrangement joins TRBV5-4 to TRBJ1-6; weak D call: TRBD1 (5 bases). The CDR3 is made up of 18 amino acids. Germline CDR1 SGHNT, CDR2 YYREEE (reference sequence). Trimming took off 0 bases at V and 4 bases at J, with 17 bases between the two ends. This CDR3 is CASSLAPTGLPYNSPLHF. CDR3 coding DNA: TGTGCCAGCAGCTTGGCCCCAACAGGTTTACCATATAATTCACCCCTCCACTTT.

The chain links TRBV12-3 or TRBV12-4 to TRBJ1-5; no definite D call. The ends were cut back, 6 bases at V and 5 bases at J, with 11 bases in the middle. The CDR3 is made up of 13 amino acids. The CDR3 spells CASSPYGDQPQHF. The CDR3 region has the DNA TGTGCCAGCAGCCCCTATGGAGATCAGCCCCAGCATTTT.

The chain employs TRBV7-9 and TRBJ2-7, with a weak D call TRBD2 (5 bases). The V gene lost 2 bases and the J gene lost 1 base, with 6 bases spanning the gap. Looked up from germline, CDR1 is SEHNR and CDR2 is FQNEAQ (reference sequence). This CDR3 has 13 amino acids. The CDR3 is CASSLRGSYEQYF. The CDR3 DNA sequence: TGTGCCAGCAGCTTACGGGGATCCTACGAGCAGTACTTC.

The chain carries TRBV27 and TRBJ1-2, with 8 bases fitting TRBD1. The CDR3 totals 14 residues. With V trimmed by 4 bases and J by 4 bases, 5 bases remained unmatched. The germline CDR1 and CDR2 sequences are MNHEY and SMNVEV (reference sequence). The CDR3 protein is CASSSRDRSYGYTF. In nucleotides, the CDR3 is TGTGCCAGCAGTTCCCGGGACAGGTCCTATGGCTACACCTTC.

V gene TRBV6-5 combines with J gene TRBJ2-3, with TRBD2 as a possible D gene (6 bases). The CDR3 length is 13 residues. Germline lookup yields CDR1 MNHEY and CDR2 SVGAGI. Trimming took off 6 bases at V and 6 bases at J, with 13 bases between the two ends. The CDR3 DNA reads as TGTGCCAGCAGCCGACTAGGAACTGATACGCAGTATTTT. It specifies CASSRLGTDTQYF.

This sequence joins TRBV6-5 and TRBJ2-7, with 7 bases lining up with TRBD2. V was clipped by 2 bases and J by 0 bases; unmatched bases: 4. Germline CDR1 and CDR2: MNHEY and SVGAGI. The CDR3 runs 15 residues. Here the CDR3 DNA reads TGTGCCAGCAGTTACGGAGCGGGGTCCTCCTACGAGCAGTACTTC. Amino acids: CASSYGAGSSYEQYF.

This clone appeared a single time. The rearrangement joins TRBV5-8 to TRBJ2-6, with D maybe TRBD2 (5 bases). Trimming took off 10 bases at V and 0 bases at J, with 20 bases between the two ends. This CDR3 has 17 amino acids. The germline V gene encodes CDR1 SGHTS and CDR2 YDEGEE. The CDR3 region has the DNA TGTGCCTTTGGTGAGACTGGACTGGGCTCTGGGGCCAACGTCCTGACTTTC. Its protein product is CAFGETGLGSGANVLTF.

The chain uses TRBV19 and TRBJ2-3; D could derive from TRBD1 or TRBD2 (5 bases each). Trimming cost V 5 bases and J 10 bases, with 19 bases left between them. The CDR3 is 14 amino acids. The V gene's germline CDR1 is LNHDA and CDR2 SQIVND (reference sequence). CDR3 DNA sequence: TGTGCCAGTAGTCCCTCCCCGGGACCTTTGGCGCAGTATTTT. Protein product: CASSPSPGPLAQYF.

The rearrangement links TRBV10-3 to TRBJ2-3; TRBD2 matches 11 bases. The J segment lost 5 bases and the V segment lost 4 bases, leaving 5 bases of the junction unmatched. CDR1 is ENHRY, CDR2 SYGVKD, per germline. The CDR3 covers 15 residues. The CDR3 reads CAISVLAGELDTQYF. The CDR3 DNA reads TGTGCCATCAGTGTACTAGCGGGAGAGTTAGATACGCAGTATTTT.

The chain couples TRBV29-1 to TRBJ2-3; no reliable D call. V lost 2 bases, J lost 0 bases, and 0 bases lay in between. This CDR3 has 11 amino acids. The germline V gene encodes CDR1 SQVTM and CDR2 ANQGSEA. CDR3: CSVESTDTQYF. The CDR3 nucleotides read TGCAGCGTTGAAAGCACAGATACGCAGTATTTT.

The V call is TRBV7-9, the J call TRBJ2-1; TRBD1 agrees at 11 bases. The CDR3 length is 16 residues. V gave up 5 bases and J gave up 7 bases; unmatched junction bases: 10. Looked up from germline, CDR1 is SEHNR and CDR2 is FQNEAQ (reference sequence). CDR3 protein: CASSARSGTGGNEQFF. The CDR3 nucleotides are TGTGCCAGCAGCGCTAGGTCCGGGACAGGGGGGAATGAGCAGTTCTTC.

This clone was seen a single time. J is TRBJ2-3 and V is TRBV10-3; no definite D call. Trimming stripped 3 bases from V and 11 bases from J, with 24 bases between. This CDR3 is 16 amino acids long. Germline loops: CDR1 ENHRY, CDR2 SYGVKD. Written as DNA, the CDR3 is TGTGCCATCAGTGATCTCCTACTTGGGCTGACGGTGGGGCAGTATTTT. Protein: CAISDLLLGLTVGQYF.

J is TRBJ2-7 and V is TRBV7-9; 8 positions agree with TRBD1. Germline V gene lookup returns CDR1 SEHNR and CDR2 FQNEAQ (reference sequence). With 5 bases clipped from V and 1 base from J, the junction kept 10 bases outside the gene matches. This CDR3 contains 16 residues. This CDR3 reads CASSGWDRRLSYEQYF. The DNA for the CDR3 is TGTGCCAGCAGCGGATGGGACAGGAGACTTTCCTACGAGCAGTACTTC. Looking up the rest from reference TRBV7-9 and TRBJ2-7 gives the full variable domain: DTGVSQNPRHKITKRGQNVTFRCDPISEHNRLYWYRQTLGQGPEFLTYFQNEAQLEKSRLLSDRFSAERPKGSFSTLEIQRTEQGDSAMYLCASSGWDRRLSYEQYFGPGTRLTVT.

The chain employs TRBV2 and TRBJ2-7; TRBD2 aligns across 14 bases. The CDR3 totals 17 residues. Germline CDR1 is SNHLY and CDR2 is FYNNEI. Germline trimming cut 4 bases from V and 4 bases from J; bases unmatched to any gene: 9. The CDR3 DNA reads as TGTGCCAGCAGTGGTGGAGGGACTAGCGGGAGTTTTTACGAGCAGTACTTC. It specifies CASSGGGTSGSFYEQYF.

The CDR3 loop is CASSLFGEPSYNEQFF. The CDR3 DNA reads as TGTGCCAGCAGTTTATTCGGCGAACCCTCCTACAATGAGCAGTTCTTC. The chain carries TRBV27 and TRBJ2-1, with D hard to call. Trimming left V 1 base short and J 0 bases short, with 10 bases between. The CDR3 loop spans 16 amino acids. CDR1 MNHEY and CDR2 SMNVEV come from the germline V gene (reference sequence).